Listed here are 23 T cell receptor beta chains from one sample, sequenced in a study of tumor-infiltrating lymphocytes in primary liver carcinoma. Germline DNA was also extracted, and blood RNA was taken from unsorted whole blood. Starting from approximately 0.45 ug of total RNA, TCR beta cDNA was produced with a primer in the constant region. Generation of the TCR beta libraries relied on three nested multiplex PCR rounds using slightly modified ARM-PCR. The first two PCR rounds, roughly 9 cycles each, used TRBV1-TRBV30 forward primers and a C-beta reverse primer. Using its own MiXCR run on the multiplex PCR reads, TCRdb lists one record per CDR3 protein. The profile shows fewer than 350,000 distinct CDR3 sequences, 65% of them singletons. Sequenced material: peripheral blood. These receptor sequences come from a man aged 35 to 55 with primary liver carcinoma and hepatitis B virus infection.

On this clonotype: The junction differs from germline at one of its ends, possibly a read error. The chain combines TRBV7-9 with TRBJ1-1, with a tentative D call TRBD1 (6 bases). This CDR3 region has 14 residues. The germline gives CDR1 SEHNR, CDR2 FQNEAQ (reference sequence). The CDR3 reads CASSLTGRYTEAFF. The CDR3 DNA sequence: TGTGCCAGCAGCTTAACAGGGAGGTACACTGAAGCATTCTTT.

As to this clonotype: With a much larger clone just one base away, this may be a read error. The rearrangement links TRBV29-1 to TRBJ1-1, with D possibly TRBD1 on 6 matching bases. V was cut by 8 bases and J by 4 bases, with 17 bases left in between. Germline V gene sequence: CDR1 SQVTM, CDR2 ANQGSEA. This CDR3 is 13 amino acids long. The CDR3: CSMAPGDGTEAFF. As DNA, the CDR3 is TGCAGCATGGCCCCAGGGGACGGCACTGAAGCTTTCTTT.

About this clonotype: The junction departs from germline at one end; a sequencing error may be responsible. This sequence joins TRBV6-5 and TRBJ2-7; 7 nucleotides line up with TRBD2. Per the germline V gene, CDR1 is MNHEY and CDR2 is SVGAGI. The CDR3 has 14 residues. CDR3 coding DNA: TGTGCCAGCAATTACGCGGGAGAGCTAGGCGAGCAGCATTTC. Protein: CASNYAGELGEQHF.

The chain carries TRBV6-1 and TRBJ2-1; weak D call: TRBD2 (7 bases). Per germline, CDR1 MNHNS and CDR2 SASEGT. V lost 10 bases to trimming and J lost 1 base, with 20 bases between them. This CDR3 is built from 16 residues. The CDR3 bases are TGTGCCACGTTAGGGGGGAGCGGGATATCCTACAATGAGCAGTTCTTC. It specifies CATLGGSGISYNEQFF.

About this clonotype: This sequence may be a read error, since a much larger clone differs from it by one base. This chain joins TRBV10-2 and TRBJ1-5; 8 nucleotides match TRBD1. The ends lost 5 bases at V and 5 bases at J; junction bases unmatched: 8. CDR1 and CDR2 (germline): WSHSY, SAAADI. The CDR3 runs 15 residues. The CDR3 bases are TGCGCCAGCAGTAAGGAACAGGGGGGATATCAGCCCCAGCATTTT. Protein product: CASSKEQGGYQPQHF.

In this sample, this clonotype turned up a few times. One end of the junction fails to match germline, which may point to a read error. The CDR3 here is CANSFGNTIYF. The CDR3 DNA sequence: TGTGCCAACAGTTTCGGAAATACCATATATTTT. The V gene is TRBV12-3 or TRBV12-4, the J gene TRBJ1-3; D unclear. This CDR3 contains 11 residues.

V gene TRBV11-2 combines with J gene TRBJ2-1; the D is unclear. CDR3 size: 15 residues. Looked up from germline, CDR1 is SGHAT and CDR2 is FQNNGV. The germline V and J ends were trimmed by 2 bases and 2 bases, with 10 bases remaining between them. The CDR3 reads CASSLIIGPYNEQFF. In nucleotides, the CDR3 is TGTGCCAGCAGCTTAATCATTGGTCCCTACAATGAGCAGTTCTTC.

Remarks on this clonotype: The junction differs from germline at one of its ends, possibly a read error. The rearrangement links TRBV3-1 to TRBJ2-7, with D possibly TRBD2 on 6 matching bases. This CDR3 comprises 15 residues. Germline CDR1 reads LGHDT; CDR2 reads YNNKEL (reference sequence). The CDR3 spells CAGSQDGGETRSNYF. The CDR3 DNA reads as TGTGCCGGCAGCCAAGACGGGGGAGAGACCAGAAGCAACTACTTC.

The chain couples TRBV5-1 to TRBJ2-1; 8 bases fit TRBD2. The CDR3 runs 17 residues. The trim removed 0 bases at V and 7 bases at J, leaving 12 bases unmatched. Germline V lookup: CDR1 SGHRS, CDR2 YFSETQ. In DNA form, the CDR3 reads TGCGCCAGCAGCTTGGCCTGGGAGCGGGAGATTAGGAATGAGCAGTTCTTC. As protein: CASSLAWEREIRNEQFF.

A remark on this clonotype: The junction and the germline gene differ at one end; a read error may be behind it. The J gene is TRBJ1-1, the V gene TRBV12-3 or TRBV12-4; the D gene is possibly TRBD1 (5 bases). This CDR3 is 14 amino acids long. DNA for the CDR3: TGTGCCAGCGAACGGGGGGTTATGAACACTGAAGCTTTATTT. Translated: CASERGVMNTEALF.

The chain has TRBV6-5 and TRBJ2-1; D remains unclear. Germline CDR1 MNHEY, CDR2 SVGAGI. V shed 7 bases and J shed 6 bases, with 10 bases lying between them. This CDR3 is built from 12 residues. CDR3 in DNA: TGTGCCAGCACCCCCGGTAGCAATGAGCAGTTCTTC. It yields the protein CASTPGSNEQFF.

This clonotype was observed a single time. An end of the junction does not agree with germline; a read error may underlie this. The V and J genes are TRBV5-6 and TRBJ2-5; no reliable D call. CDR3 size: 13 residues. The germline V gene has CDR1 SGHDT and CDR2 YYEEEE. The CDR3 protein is CTSSSLGLETQYF. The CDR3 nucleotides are TGTACCAGCAGCTCGTTAGGTCTGGAGACCCAGTACTTC. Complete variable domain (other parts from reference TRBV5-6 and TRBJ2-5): DAGVTQSPTHLIKTRGQQVTLRCSPKSGHDTVSWYQQALGQGPQFIFQYYEEEERQRGNFPDRFSGHQFPNYSSELNVNALLLGDSALYLCTSSSLGLETQYFGPGTRLLVL.

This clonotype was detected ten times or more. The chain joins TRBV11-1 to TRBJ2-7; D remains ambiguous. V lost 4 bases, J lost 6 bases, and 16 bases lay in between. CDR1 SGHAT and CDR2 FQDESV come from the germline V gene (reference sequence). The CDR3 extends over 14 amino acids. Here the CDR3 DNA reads TGTGCCAGCAGCTCCGGATCCTCGTTTGGCGAGCAGTACTTC. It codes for CASSSGSSFGEQYF.

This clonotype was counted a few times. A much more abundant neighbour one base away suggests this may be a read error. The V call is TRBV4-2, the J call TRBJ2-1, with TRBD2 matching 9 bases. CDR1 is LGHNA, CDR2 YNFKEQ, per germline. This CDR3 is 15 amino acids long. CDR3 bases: TGTGCCAACAGCCAAGGGGTAGCGGGAGCCAATGAGCAGTTCTTC. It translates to CANSQGVAGANEQFF.

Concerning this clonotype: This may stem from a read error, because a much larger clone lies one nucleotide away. CDR3 region: CSTTQVVARRDTQYF. In DNA, the CDR3 is TGCAGCACCACACAGGTGGTGGCAAGGAGAGATACGCAGTATTTT. The chain has TRBV29-1 and TRBJ2-3; D might be TRBD1 (5 bases). V lost 8 bases to trimming and J lost 5 bases, with 23 bases between them. CDR1 and CDR2 (germline): SQVTM, ANQGSEA. The CDR3 covers 15 residues.

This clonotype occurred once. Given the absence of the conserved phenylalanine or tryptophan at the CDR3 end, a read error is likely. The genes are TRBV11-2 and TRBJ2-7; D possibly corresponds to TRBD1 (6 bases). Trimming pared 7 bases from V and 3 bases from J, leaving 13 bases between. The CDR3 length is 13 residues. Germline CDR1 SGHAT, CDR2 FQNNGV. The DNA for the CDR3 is TGTGCCAGCACCCGGACAGAAGGCTACGAGCAGTACTTA. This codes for CASTRTEGYEQYL.

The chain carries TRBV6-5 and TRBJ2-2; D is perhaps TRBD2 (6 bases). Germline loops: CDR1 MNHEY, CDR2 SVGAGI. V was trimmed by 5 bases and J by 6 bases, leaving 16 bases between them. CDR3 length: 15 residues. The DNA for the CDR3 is TGTGCCAGCAGTCGGGACGGGGGTACCCCCGGGGAGCTGTTTTTT. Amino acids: CASSRDGGTPGELFF.

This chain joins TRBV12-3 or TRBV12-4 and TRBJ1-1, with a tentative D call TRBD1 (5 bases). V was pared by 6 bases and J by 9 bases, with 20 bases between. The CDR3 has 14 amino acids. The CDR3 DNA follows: TGTGCCAGCAGATTAAACCCCCCCCAGGGTAAAGCTTTCTTT. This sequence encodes CASRLNPPQGKAFF.

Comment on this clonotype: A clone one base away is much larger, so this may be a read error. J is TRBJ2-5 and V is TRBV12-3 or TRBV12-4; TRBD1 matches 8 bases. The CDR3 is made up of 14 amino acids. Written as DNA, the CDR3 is TGTGCCAGCAGTTACGACAGGGGAACAGAGACCAAGTACTTC. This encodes CASSYDRGTETKYF.

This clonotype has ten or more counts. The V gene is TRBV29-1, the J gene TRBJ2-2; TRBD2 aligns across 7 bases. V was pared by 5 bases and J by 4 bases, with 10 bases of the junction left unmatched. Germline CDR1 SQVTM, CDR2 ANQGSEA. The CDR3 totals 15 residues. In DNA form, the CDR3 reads TGCAGCGTTATCACTGCGGGAGCCAGCACCGGGGAGCTGTTTTTT. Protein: CSVITAGASTGELFF.

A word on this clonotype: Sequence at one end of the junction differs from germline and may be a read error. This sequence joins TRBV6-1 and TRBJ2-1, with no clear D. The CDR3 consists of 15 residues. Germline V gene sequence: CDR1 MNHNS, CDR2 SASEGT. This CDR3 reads CDSSPPDDTYNEQFF. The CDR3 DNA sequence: TGTGACAGCTCTCCGCCGGACGATACCTACAATGAGCAGTTCTTC.

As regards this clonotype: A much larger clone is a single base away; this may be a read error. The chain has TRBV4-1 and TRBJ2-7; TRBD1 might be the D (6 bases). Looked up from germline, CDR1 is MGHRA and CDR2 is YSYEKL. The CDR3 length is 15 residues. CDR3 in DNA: TGCGCCAGCAGCCTACCGGGACAAACCTCCCACGAGCAGTACTTC. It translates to CASSLPGQTSHEQYF.

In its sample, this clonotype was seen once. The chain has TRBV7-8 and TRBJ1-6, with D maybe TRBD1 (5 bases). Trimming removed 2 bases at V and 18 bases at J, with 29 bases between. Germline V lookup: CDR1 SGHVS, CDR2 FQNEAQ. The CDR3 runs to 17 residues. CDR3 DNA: TGTGCCAGCAGCTTATATCAGGGTCAGGACCTTAATTCACGCCCCCACTTT. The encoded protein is CASSLYQGQDLNSRPHF.